This T cell receptor beta chain was sequenced in a study of blood T cells in healthy people across ages. With a J-beta primer mix and a sample-barcoded 5' primer, a second PCR ran roughly 7 to 11 cycles. The template-switch adaptor, which had 12 random nucleotides, put a tag on each cDNA molecule. Every sample produced at least 2.5 million CDR3-containing paired-end reads. TCRdb itself ran the 5' RACE reads through MiXCR, one entry per CDR3 protein. The repertoire holds about 780,000 distinct CDR3 sequences, with more than 35% as singletons. The donors, aged roughly 6 to 90, were healthy Caucasians from Russia. The sequence came from a man older than 75 in good health. The sequencing input was blood.

The DNA for the CDR3 is TGTGCCAGCAGAACAGGGGGCAGTTTAGACTACAATGAGCAGTTCTTC. Translated, it gives CASRTGGSLDYNEQFF. This chain uses TRBV6-5 with TRBJ2-1, with 9 bases that match TRBD1. The length of the CDR3 is 16 residues. V trimming: 6 bases; J trimming: 3 bases; junction bases outside the gene matches: 9. Germline CDR1 MNHEY, CDR2 SVGAGI.